This T cell receptor (beta chain) was profiled in a study of Graves' ophthalmopathy and Graves' hyperthyroidism. Certain patients were not enrolled. These were patients with other autoimmune diseases, uncontrolled infections, pregnancy or lactation. Using RNA transcripts, the TCR beta CDR3 regions were amplified. HTBI primers primed a first-round RT-PCR, and a second-round multiplex PCR followed. From the multiplex PCR reads, TCRdb called clonotypes with MiXCR, one entry per CDR3 protein. The profile shows 500,000 to 800,000 distinct CDR3 sequences, over 40% of them singletons. The CDR3 covers 14 residues. J gave up 5 bases and V 6 bases, and 8 bases lay outside the gene matches.

The source of this sequence is an adult man with Graves' ophthalmopathy. The material sequenced was peripheral blood. The chain combines TRBV12-3 or TRBV12-4 with TRBJ2-5; 8 positions match TRBD1. In DNA form, the CDR3 reads TGTGCCAGCAGGACCACAGGGGGGAGGGAGACCCAGTACTTC. It codes for CASRTTGGRETQYF.